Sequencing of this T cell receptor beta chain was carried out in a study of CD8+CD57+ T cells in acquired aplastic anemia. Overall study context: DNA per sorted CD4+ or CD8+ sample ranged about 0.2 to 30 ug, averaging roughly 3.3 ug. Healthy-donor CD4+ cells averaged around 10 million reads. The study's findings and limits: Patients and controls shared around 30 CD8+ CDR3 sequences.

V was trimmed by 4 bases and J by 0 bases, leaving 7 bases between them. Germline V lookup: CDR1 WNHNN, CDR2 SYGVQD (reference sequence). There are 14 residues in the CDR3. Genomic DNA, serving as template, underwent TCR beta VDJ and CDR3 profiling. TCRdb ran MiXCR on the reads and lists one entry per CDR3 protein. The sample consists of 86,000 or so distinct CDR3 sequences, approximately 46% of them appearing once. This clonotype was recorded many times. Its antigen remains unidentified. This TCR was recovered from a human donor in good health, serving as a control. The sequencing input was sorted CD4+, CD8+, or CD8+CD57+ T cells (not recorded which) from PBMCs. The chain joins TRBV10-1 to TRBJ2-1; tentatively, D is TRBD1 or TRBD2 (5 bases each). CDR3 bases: TGCGCCAGCAGTGTTGGGACCTCCTACAATGAGCAGTTCTTC. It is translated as CASSVGTSYNEQFF.